This note documents a single TCR beta chain sequence. Its antigen is undetermined. Repertoires were generated with immunoSEQ multiplex PCR, while TCRdb's copy carries only in-frame clones and drops some. The sample lists some 160,000 clones; around 90% were seen once. The data stem from a study of cytomegalovirus exposure and HLA in healthy donors. Study-level findings and limits: Reportedly, cytomegalovirus status was diagnosed with high sensitivity and specificity.

The CDR3 runs to 14 residues. The V and J ends lost 7 bases and 6 bases, in that order; junction bases with no gene match: 4. CDR1 and CDR2 from the germline V gene are ENHRY and SYGVKD. The sequence came from a young man in good health and CMV-seronegative. The specimen sequenced was PBMCs. The chain uses TRBV10-3 and TRBJ2-2; 11 bases fit TRBD1. Here the CDR3 DNA reads TGTGCCATCACCGAGGACAGGGGGCCCGGGGAGCTGTTTTTT. It encodes CAITEDRGPGELFF.